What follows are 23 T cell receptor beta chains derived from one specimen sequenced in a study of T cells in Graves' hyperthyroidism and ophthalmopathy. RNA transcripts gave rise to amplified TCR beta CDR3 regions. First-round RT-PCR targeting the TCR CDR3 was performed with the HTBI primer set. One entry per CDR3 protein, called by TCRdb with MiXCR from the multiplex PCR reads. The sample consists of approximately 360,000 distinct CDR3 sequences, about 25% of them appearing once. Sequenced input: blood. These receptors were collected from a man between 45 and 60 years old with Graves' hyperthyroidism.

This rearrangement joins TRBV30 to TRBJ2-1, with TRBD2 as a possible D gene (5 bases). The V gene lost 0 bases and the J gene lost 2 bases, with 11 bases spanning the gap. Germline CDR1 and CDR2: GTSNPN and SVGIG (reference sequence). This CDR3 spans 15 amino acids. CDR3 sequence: CAWSVFSGTYNEQFF. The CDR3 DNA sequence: TGTGCCTGGAGTGTTTTCAGCGGTACCTACAATGAGCAGTTCTTC.

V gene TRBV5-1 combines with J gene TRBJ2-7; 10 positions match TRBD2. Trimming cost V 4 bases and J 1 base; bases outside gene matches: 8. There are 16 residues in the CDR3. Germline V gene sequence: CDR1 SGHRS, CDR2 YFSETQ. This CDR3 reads CASSITIAGGSYEQYF. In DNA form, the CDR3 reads TGCGCCAGCAGCATTACTATAGCGGGAGGATCCTACGAGCAGTACTTC.

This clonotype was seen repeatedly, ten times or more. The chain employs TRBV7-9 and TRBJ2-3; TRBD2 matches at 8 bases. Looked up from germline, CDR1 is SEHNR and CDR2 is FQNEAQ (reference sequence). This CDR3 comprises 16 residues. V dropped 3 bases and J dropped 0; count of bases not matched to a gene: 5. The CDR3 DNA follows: TGTGCCAGCAGCTTCCAATTAGCGGGGAGCACAGATACGCAGTATTTT. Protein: CASSFQLAGSTDTQYF.

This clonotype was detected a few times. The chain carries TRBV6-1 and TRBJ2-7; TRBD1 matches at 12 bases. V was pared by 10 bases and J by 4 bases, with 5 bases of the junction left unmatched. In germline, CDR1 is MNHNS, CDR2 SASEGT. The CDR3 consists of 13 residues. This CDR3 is CATEGQGAYEQYF. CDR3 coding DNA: TGTGCCACCGAGGGACAGGGGGCTTACGAGCAGTACTTC.

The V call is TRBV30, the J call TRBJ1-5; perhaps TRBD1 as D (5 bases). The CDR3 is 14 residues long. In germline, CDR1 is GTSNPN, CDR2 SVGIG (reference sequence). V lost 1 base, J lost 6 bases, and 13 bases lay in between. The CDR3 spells CAWSEGGAGQPQHF. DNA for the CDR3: TGTGCCTGGAGTGAAGGAGGGGCCGGTCAGCCCCAGCATTTT. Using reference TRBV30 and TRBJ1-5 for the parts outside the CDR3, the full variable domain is SQTIHQWPATLVQPVGSPLSLECTVEGTSNPNLYWYRQAAGRGLQLLFYSVGIGQISSEVPQNLSASRPQDRQFILSSKKLLLSDSGFYLCAWSEGGAGQPQHFGDGTRLSIL.

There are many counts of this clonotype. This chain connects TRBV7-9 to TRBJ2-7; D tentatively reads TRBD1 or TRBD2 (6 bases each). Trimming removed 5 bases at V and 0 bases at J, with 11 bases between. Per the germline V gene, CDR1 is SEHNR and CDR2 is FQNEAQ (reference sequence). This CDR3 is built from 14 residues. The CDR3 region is CASSRQEGSYEQYF. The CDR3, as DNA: TGTGCCAGCAGCCGACAGGAGGGCTCCTACGAGCAGTACTTC. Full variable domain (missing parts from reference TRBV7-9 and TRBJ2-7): DTGVSQNPRHKITKRGQNVTFRCDPISEHNRLYWYRQTLGQGPEFLTYFQNEAQLEKSRLLSDRFSAERPKGSFSTLEIQRTEQGDSAMYLCASSRQEGSYEQYFGPGTRLTVT.

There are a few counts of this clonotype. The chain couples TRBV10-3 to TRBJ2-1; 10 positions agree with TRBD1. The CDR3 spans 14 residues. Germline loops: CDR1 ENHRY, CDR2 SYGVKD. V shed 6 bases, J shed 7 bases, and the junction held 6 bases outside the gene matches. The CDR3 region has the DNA TGTGCCATCAGGACGGACAGGGGGGGTAATGAGCAGTTCTTC. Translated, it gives CAIRTDRGGNEQFF.

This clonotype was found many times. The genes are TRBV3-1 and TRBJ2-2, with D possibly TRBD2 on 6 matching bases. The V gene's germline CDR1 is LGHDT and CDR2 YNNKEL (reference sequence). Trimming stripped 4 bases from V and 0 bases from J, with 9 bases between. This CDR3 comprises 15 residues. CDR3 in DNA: TGTGCCAGCAGCCTCCGGGACTCGAACACCGGGGAGCTGTTTTTT. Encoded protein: CASSLRDSNTGELFF.

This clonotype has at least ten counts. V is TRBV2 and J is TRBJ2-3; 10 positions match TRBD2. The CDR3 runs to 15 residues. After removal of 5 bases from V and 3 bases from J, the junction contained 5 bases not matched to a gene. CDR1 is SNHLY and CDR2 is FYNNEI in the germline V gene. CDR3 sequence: CASSRLAGATDTQYF. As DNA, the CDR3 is TGTGCCAGCAGTAGGCTAGCGGGAGCGACAGATACGCAGTATTTT. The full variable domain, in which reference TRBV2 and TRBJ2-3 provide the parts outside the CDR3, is EPEVTQTPSHQVTQMGQEVILRCVPISNHLYFYWYRQILGQKVEFLVSFYNNEISEKSEIFDDQFSVERPDGSNFTLKIRSTKLEDSAMYFCASSRLAGATDTQYFGPGTRLTVL.

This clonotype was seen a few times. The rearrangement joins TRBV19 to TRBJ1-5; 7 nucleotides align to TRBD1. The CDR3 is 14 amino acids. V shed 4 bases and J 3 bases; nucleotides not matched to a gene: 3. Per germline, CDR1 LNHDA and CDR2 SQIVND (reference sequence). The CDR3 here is CASSTGTDNQPQHF. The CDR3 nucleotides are TGTGCCAGTAGTACCGGGACAGACAATCAGCCCCAGCATTTT. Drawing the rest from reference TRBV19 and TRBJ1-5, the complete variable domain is DGGITQSPKYLFRKEGQNVTLSCEQNLNHDAMYWYRQDPGQGLRLIYYSQIVNDFQKGDIAEGYSVSREKKESFPLTVTSAQKNPTAFYLCASSTGTDNQPQHFGDGTRLSIL.

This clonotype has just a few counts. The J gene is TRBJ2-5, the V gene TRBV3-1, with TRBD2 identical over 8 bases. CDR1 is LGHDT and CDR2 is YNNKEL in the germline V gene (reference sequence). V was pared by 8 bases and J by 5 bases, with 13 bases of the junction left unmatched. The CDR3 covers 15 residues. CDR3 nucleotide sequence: TGTGCCAGCTCCCCGGGAGCGGGAGCGGGTGAGACCCAGTACTTC. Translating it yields CASSPGAGAGETQYF.

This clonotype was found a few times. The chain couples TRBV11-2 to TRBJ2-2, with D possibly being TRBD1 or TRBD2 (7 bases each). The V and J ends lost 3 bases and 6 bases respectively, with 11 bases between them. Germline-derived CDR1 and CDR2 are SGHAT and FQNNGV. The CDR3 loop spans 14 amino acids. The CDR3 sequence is CASSFRGGSGELFF. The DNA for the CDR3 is TGTGCCAGCAGCTTCAGGGGGGGGTCCGGGGAGCTGTTTTTT.

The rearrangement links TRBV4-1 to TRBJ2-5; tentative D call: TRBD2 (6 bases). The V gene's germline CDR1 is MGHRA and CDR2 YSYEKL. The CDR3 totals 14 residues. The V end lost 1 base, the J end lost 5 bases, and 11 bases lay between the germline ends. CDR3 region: CASSQVAVLETQYF. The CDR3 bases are TGCGCCAGCAGCCAAGTAGCGGTTTTGGAGACCCAGTACTTC.

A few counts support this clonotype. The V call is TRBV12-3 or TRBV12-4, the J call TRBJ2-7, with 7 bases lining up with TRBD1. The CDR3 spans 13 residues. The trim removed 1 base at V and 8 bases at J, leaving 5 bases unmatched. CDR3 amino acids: CASSLGTGVQQYF. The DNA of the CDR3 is TGTGCCAGCAGTTTAGGGACAGGCGTCCAGCAGTACTTC.

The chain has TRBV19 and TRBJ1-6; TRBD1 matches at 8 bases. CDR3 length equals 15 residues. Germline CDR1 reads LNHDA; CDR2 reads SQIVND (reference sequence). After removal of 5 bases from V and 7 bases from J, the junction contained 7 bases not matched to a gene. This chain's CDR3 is CASSETGDGNSPLHF. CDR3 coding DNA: TGTGCCAGTAGTGAGACAGGGGATGGGAATTCACCCCTCCACTTT.

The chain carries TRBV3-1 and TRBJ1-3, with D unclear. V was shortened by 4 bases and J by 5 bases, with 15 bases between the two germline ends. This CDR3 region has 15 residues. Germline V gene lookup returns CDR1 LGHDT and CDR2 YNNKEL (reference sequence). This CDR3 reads CASSPFDGVRNTIYF. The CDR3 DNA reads TGTGCCAGCAGCCCGTTCGACGGGGTTAGAAACACCATATATTTT. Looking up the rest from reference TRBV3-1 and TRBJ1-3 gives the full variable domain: DTAVSQTPKYLVTQMGNDKSIKCEQNLGHDTMYWYKQDSKKFLKIMFSYNNKELIINETVPNRFSPKSPDKAHLNLHINSLELGDSAVYFCASSPFDGVRNTIYFGEGSWLTVV.

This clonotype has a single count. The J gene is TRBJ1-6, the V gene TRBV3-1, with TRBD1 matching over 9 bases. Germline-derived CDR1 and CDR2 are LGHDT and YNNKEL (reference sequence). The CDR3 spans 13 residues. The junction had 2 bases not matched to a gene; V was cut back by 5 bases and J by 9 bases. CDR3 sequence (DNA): TGTGCCAGCAGCGGGGGACAGGGTTCACCCCTCCACTTT. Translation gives CASSGGQGSPLHF. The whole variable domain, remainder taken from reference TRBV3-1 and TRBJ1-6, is DTAVSQTPKYLVTQMGNDKSIKCEQNLGHDTMYWYKQDSKKFLKIMFSYNNKELIINETVPNRFSPKSPDKAHLNLHINSLELGDSAVYFCASSGGQGSPLHFGNGTRLTVT.

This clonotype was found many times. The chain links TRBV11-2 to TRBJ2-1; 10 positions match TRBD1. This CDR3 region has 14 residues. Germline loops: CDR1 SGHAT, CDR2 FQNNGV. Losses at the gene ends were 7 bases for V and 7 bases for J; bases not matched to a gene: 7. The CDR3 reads CASKRQGAGNEQFF. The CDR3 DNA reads TGTGCCAGCAAACGACAGGGGGCGGGAAATGAGCAGTTCTTC.

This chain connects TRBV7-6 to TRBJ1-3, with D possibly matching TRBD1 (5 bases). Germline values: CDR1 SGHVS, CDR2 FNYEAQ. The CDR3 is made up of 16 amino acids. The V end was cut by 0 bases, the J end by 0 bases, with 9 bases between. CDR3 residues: CASSLAVGGSGNTIYF. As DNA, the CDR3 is TGTGCCAGCAGCTTAGCGGTCGGGGGCTCTGGAAACACCATATATTTT.

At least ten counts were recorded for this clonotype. The CDR3 sequence is CGTGLPKGYNEQFF. CDR3 bases: TGTGGAACCGGGCTACCAAAGGGCTACAATGAGCAGTTCTTC. The V and J genes are TRBV7-2 and TRBJ2-1; D call uncertain. Germline lookup yields CDR1 SGHTA and CDR2 FQGNSA. CDR3 size: 14 residues. Filled out from reference TRBV7-2 and TRBJ2-1, the complete variable domain reads GAGVSQSPSNKVTEKGKDVELRCDPISGHTALYWYRQSLGQGLEFLIYFQGNSAPDKSGLPSDRFSAERTGGSVSTLTIQRTQQEDSAVYLCGTGLPKGYNEQFFGPGTRLTVL.

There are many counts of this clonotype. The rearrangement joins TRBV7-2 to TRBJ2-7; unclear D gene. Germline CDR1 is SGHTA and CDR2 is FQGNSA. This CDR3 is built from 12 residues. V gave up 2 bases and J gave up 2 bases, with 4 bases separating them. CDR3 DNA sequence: TGTGCCAGCAGCTTACTGCCCTACGAGCAGTACTTC. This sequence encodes CASSLLPYEQYF.

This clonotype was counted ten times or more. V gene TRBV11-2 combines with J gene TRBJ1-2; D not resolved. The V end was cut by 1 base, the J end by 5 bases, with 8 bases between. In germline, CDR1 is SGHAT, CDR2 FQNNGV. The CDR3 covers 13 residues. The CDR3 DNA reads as TGTGCCAGCAGCTTAGGAACTGATTATGGCTACACCTTC. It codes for CASSLGTDYGYTF.

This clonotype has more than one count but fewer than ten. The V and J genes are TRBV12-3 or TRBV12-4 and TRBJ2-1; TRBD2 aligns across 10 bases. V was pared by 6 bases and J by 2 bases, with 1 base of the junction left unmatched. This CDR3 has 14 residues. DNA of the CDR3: TGTGCCAGCAGAACTAGCGGGGCCTACAATGAGCAGTTCTTC. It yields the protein CASRTSGAYNEQFF.